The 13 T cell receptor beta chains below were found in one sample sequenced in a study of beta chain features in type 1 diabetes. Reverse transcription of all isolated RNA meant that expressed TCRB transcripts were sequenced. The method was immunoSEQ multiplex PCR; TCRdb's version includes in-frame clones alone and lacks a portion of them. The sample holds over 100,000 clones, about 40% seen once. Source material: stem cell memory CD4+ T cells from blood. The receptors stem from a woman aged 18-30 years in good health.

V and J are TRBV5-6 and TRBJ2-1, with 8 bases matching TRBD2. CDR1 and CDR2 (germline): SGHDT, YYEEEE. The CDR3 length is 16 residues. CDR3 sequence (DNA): TGTGCTAGCTGTCGACGCGGGAGGCCCTCCTACAATGAGCAGTTCTTC. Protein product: CASCRRGRPSYNEQFF.

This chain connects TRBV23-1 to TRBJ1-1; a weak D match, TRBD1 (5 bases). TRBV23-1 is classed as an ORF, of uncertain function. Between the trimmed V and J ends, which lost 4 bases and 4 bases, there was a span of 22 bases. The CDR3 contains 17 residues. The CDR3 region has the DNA TGCGCCAGCAGTCGTGGAGGGGCTTCCGTCGGGGGCACTGAAGCTTTCTTT. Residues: CASSRGGASVGGTEAFF.

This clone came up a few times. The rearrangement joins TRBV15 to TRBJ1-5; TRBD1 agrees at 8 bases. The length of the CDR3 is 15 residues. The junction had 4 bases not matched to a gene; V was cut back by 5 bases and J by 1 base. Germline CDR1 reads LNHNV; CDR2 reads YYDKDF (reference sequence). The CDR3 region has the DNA TGTGCCACCAGCGGGACAGGTTCGAGCAATCAGCCCCAGCATTTT. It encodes CATSGTGSSNQPQHF.

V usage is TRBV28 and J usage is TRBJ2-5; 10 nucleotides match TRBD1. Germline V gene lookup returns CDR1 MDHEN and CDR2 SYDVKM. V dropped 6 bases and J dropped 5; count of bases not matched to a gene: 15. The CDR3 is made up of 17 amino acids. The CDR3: CASSWGRPDRGHETQYF. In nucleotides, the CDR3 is TGTGCCAGCAGCTGGGGCCGACCTGACAGGGGGCATGAGACCCAGTACTTC.

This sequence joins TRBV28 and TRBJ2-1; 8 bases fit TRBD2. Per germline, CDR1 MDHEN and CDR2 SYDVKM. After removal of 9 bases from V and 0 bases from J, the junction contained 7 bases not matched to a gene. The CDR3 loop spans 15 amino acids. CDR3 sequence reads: CASTTSGSSYNEQFF. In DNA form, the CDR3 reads TGTGCCAGTACTACTAGCGGAAGCTCCTACAATGAGCAGTTCTTC.

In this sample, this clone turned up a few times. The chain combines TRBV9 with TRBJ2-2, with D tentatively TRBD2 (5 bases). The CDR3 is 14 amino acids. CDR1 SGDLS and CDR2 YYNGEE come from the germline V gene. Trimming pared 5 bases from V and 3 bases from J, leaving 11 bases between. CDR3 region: CASRGSADTGELFF. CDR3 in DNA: TGTGCCAGCAGGGGTAGCGCGGACACCGGGGAGCTGTTTTTT. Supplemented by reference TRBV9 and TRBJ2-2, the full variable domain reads DSGVTQTPKHLITATGQRVTLRCSPRSGDLSVYWYQQSLDQGLQFLIQYYNGEERAKGNILERFSAQQFPDLHSELNLSSLELGDSALYFCASRGSADTGELFFGEGSRLTVL.

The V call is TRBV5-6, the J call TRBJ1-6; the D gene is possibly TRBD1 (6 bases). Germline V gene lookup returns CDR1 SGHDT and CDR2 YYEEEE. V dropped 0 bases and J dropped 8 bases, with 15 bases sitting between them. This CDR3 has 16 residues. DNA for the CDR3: TGTGCCAGCAGCTTGGGGGGACACAGAACAGATTCACCCCTCCACTTT. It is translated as CASSLGGHRTDSPLHF.

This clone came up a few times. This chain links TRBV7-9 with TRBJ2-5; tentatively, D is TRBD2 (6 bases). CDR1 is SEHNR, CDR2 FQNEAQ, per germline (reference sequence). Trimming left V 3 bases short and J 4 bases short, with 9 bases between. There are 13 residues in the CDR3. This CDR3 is CASSLEGPETQYF. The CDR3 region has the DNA TGTGCCAGCAGCTTGGAGGGGCCAGAGACCCAGTACTTC.

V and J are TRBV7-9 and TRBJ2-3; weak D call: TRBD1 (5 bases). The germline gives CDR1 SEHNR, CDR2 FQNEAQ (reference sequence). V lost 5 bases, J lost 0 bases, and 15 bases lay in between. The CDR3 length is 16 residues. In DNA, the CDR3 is TGTGCCAGCAGCCGGACACTTACTACTAGCACAGATACGCAGTATTTT. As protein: CASSRTLTTSTDTQYF.

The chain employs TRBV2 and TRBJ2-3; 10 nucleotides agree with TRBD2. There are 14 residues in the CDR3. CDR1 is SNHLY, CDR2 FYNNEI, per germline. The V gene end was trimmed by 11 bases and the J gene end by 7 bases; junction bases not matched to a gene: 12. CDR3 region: CALRRASGSYTQYF. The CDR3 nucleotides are TGTGCCCTCAGGAGGGCTAGCGGGAGTTATACGCAGTATTTT.

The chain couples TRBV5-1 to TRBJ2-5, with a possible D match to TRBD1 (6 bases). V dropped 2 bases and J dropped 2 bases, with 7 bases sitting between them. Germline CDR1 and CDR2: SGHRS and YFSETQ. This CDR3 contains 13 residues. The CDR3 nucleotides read TGCGCCAGCAGCTTCGGACAGCAAGAGACCCAGTACTTC. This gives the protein CASSFGQQETQYF.

CDR3 DNA sequence: TGTGCCAGCACTGTCAGAGCAGACTCCTACGAGCAGTACTTC. This translates into CASTVRADSYEQYF. The V and J genes are TRBV2 and TRBJ2-5, with D unclear. Gene TRBJ2-7 matches the end of the DNA better, so the J call may be wrong. This CDR3 has 14 residues. CDR1 and CDR2 (germline): SNHLY, FYNNEI.

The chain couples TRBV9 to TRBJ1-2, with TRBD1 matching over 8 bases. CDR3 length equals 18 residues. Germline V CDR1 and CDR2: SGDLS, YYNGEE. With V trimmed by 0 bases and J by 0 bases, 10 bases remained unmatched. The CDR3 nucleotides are TGTGCCAGCAGCGTAGGGGTGCTGCGGACAGGGACTAACTATGGCTACACCTTC. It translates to CASSVGVLRTGTNYGYTF.